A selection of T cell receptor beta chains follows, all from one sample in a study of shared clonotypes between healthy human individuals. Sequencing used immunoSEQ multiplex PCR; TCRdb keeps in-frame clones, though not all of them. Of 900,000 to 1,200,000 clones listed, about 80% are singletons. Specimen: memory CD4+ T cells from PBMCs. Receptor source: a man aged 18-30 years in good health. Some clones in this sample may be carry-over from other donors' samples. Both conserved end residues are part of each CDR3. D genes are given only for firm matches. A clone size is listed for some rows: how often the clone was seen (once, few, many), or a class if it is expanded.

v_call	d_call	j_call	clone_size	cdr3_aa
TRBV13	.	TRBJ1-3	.	CASSLGGRISGNTIYF
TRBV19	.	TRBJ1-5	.	CASSIGSRYSNQPQHF
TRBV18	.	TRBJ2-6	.	CASSYAYSGANVLTF
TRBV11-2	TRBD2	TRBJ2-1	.	CASSLGTSGSAYNEQFF
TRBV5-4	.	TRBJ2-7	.	CASSLGLGSYEQYF
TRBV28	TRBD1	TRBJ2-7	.	CASSSGGQGDHYEQYF
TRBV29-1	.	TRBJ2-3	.	CSTRDLRTDTQYF
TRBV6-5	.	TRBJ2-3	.	CASRLQGLDTQYF
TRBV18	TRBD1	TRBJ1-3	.	CASLRDRSAGNTIYF
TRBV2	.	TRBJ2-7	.	CASTPRTVTYEQYF
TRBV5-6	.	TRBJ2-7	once	CASSGTGSTYEQYF
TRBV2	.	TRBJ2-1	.	CATTDYEQFF
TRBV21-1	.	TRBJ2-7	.	CASSDDELGEDTYEQYF
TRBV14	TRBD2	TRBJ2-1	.	CASSRGLAEYNEQFF
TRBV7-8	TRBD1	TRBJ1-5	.	CASSWGQGGSQPQHF
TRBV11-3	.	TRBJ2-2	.	CASSSSASGENTGELFF
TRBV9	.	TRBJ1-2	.	CASSVGAGNDGYTF
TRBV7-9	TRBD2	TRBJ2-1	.	CASSLTREGRSYNEQFF
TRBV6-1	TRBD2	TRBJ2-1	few	CASRRLAGGYNEQFF
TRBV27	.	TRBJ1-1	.	CASSLQGGNTEAFF
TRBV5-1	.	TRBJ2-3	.	CASSHAINRVADTQYF